This T cell receptor beta chain is drawn from a study of blood T cells in healthy people across ages. This CDR3 region has 13 residues. V was clipped by 4 bases and J by 2 bases, with 8 bases between them. Germline assignment: CDR1 MDHEN and CDR2 SYDVKM. This clonotype was counted many times. For the second PCR, which ran for about 7 to 11 cycles, a sample-barcoded 5' primer and a J-beta primer mix were used. From the 5' RACE reads, TCRdb called clonotypes with MiXCR, one entry per CDR3 protein. Of just under 750,000 distinct CDR3 sequences listed, 20% to 25% are singletons. The sequence was obtained from a man between 65 and 85 years old in good health. Sequenced input: blood. J is TRBJ1-2 and V is TRBV28; D is unclear. CDR3 bases: TGTGCCAGCAGTTCTCCGGGGAACTATGGCTACACCTTC. Residues: CASSSPGNYGYTF.